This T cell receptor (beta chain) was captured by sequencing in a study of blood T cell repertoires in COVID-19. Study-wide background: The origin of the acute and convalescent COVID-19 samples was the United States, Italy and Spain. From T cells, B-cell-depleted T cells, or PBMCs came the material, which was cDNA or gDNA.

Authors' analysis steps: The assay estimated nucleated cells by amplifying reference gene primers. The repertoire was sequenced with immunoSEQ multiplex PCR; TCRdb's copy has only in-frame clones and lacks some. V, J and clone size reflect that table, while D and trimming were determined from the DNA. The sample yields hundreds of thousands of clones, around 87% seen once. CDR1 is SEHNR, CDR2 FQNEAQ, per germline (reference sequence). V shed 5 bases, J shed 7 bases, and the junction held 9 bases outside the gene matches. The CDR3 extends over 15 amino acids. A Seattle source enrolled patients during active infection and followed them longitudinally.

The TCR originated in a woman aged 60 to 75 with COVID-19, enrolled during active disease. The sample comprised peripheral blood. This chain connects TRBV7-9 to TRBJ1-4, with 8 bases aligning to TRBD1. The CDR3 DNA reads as TGTGCCAGCAGCCCCCTGACAGGGGTAGGTGAAAAACTGTTTTTT. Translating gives CASSPLTGVGEKLFF.